Listed below are T cell receptor beta chains from one sample, sequenced in a study of early T cells in non-severe SARS-CoV-2 infection. TCRdb re-called the 5' RACE reads with MiXCR, one entry per CDR3 protein. The profile shows about 23,000 distinct CDR3 sequences, approximately 4.5% of them singletons. The material sequenced was whole blood. Receptors originate from an adult who was a healthcare worker with PCR-confirmed SARS-CoV-2 infection or an uninfected control (not recorded which). The CDR3 runs from the conserved cysteine through the conserved F or W. D genes are given only for firm matches. Only some rows state a clone size, as once, few, many or a class for expanded clones.

DNA,CDR3,size,V,length,J,D
TGTGCCACCAGTGATTACAGTACCTCTGGGGCCAACGTCCTGACTTTC,CATSDYSTSGANVLTF,many,TRBV24-1,16,TRBJ2-6,.
TGTGCCAGCAGTAGATCTCTCCAGACAGGGACGGACGAGCAGTACTTC,CASSRSLQTGTDEQYF,many,TRBV6-5,16,TRBJ2-7,TRBD1
TGCGCCAGCAGCTTCTTCCGGACCCTGAACACTGAAGCTTTCTTT,CASSFFRTLNTEAFF,many,TRBV5-1,15,TRBJ1-1,.
TGTGCCAGCAGTTTTGACCCTTATAGCAATCAGCCCCAGCATTTT,CASSFDPYSNQPQHF,many,TRBV12-3/TRBV12-4,15,TRBJ1-5,.
TGTGCCAGCAGCTCGACAGCGAACACCGGGGAGCTGTTTTTT,CASSSTANTGELFF,.,TRBV7-9,14,TRBJ2-2,.
TGCAGTGCCCCGAAACAGGGGTACGAGCAGTACTTC,CSAPKQGYEQYF,many,TRBV20-1,12,TRBJ2-7,TRBD1
TGTGCCCTCAGGGGGGCGAACACCGGGGAGCTGTTTTTT,CALRGANTGELFF,many,TRBV28,13,TRBJ2-2,.
TGTGCCAGCAGGACTCCGGGACTAGGGATCGGTAATGAGCAGTTCTTC,CASRTPGLGIGNEQFF,many,TRBV28,16,TRBJ2-1,TRBD2
TGTGCCAGCAGCCCTGGGGTAGCGGGGGGGTTAGAGACCCAGTACTTC,CASSPGVAGGLETQYF,many,TRBV12-3/TRBV12-4,16,TRBJ2-5,TRBD2
TGTGCCAGCAGCCAAGATCTGGATCCTAGCACAGATACGCAGTATTTT,CASSQDLDPSTDTQYF,many,TRBV3-2,16,TRBJ2-3,.
TGCGCCAGCAGCCAAGAGGGGACAGGGGGCGGAGGAGTCAAAAACATTCAGTACTTC,CASSQEGTGGGGVKNIQYF,many,TRBV4-3,19,TRBJ2-4,TRBD1
TGCAGTGCTAGTAGCGGGGGGGACCCTACGCAGTATTTT,CSASSGGDPTQYF,few,TRBV20-1,13,TRBJ2-3,TRBD2
TGTGCCACAGGATCCGGGCCCTCTTATAATTCACCCCTCCACTTT,CATGSGPSYNSPLHF,medium-sized,TRBV19,15,TRBJ1-6,.
TGTGCCAGCAGCTTAACCTGGGGCAATCTGAACATTCAGTACTTC,CASSLTWGNLNIQYF,many,TRBV7-8,15,TRBJ2-4,.
TGTGCCAGCACCTCTGGAGGATACAATGAGCAGTTCTTC,CASTSGGYNEQFF,many,TRBV5-4,13,TRBJ2-1,.
TGCGCCAGCAGCCACGAGCCCAGGCTGGCCAAAAACATTCAGTACTTC,CASSHEPRLAKNIQYF,many,TRBV4-1,16,TRBJ2-4,.
TGTGCCACCCGAGGGACTCTCGTCACCTACGAGCAGTACTTC,CATRGTLVTYEQYF,many,TRBV7-8,14,TRBJ2-7,.
TGCGCCAGCAGCCAAGAAGGGGCAGCTGAAGCTTTCTTT,CASSQEGAAEAFF,.,TRBV4-1,13,TRBJ1-1,.
TGTGCCAGCTCGCCAGACGCCCAGCAATACAATGAGCAGTTCTTC,CASSPDAQQYNEQFF,many,TRBV18,15,TRBJ2-1,.
TGTGCCAGCGTAGGACAGAGGGAGGCCAAAAACATTCAGTACTTC,CASVGQREAKNIQYF,many,TRBV21-1,15,TRBJ2-4,.
TGTGCCAGCAGCTCAACCCCGACAGGGCGGGGCAATGAGCAGTTCTTC,CASSSTPTGRGNEQFF,few,TRBV7-8,16,TRBJ2-1,.
TGCGCCAGCAGCCAAGGGGCGGGGGAAACGAGGGGAAACACCATATATTTT,CASSQGAGETRGNTIYF,many,TRBV4-3,17,TRBJ1-3,.
TGTGCCAGCAGCTCCCAGGGGTTTGGGAATGAGCAGTTCTTC,CASSSQGFGNEQFF,few,TRBV7-2,14,TRBJ2-1,.
TGTGCCAGCAGTGAAGGGTTTCTTCAGCCCCAGCATTTT,CASSEGFLQPQHF,many,TRBV6-1,13,TRBJ1-5,.
TGTGCCAGCAGCTTAGCGGGGGTCACAGATACGCAGTATTTT,CASSLAGVTDTQYF,many,TRBV7-2,14,TRBJ2-3,.
TGCGCCAGCAGCTTGGAAACAGTGCGGAATTCACCCCTCCACTTT,CASSLETVRNSPLHF,many,TRBV5-1,15,TRBJ1-6,.
TGTGCCAGCAGCCGGGACTTATACACAGATACGCAGTATTTT,CASSRDLYTDTQYF,few,TRBV7-2,14,TRBJ2-3,.
TGTGCCAGCAGCATTACAGGGGTCAATGAGCAGTTCTTC,CASSITGVNEQFF,many,TRBV7-2,13,TRBJ2-1,TRBD1
TGTGCCAGCAGCTCCACTATTGGGGCTGAAGCTTTCTTT,CASSSTIGAEAFF,many,TRBV5-6,13,TRBJ1-1,.
TGCAGCGGCACTTGGGCTATCCAAGAGACCCAGTACTTC,CSGTWAIQETQYF,medium-sized,TRBV29-1,13,TRBJ2-5,.
TGTGCCAGCGGAGGACAGCTGAACACTGAAGCTTTCTTT,CASGGQLNTEAFF,few,TRBV6-1,13,TRBJ1-1,.
TGTGCCAGCAGTTACTCAGCAGGACAGGGCCTCCACGAGCAGTACTTC,CASSYSAGQGLHEQYF,many,TRBV6-2/TRBV6-3,16,TRBJ2-7,TRBD1
TGTGCCAGTCGGGACTTAGGATGCTCCTACGAGCAGTACTTC,CASRDLGCSYEQYF,few,TRBV6-4,14,TRBJ2-7,.
TGTGCCAGCAGCCCGTCCCGGGACAGGGGTTGGGAGCAGTACTTC,CASSPSRDRGWEQYF,many,TRBV7-9,15,TRBJ2-7,TRBD1
TGTGCCAGCAGCCTGAACAGGGGTCGAACTGAAGCTTTCTTT,CASSLNRGRTEAFF,few,TRBV7-2,14,TRBJ1-1,TRBD1
TGTGCCAGCAGCCGTACAGGGGGTCACGGAGATACGCAGTATTTT,CASSRTGGHGDTQYF,many,TRBV7-9,15,TRBJ2-3,TRBD1
TGTGCCAGCACCTTTAGGGGTTACAATGAGCAGTTCTTC,CASTFRGYNEQFF,.,TRBV12-3/TRBV12-4,13,TRBJ2-1,.
TGTGCCAGCAGCGGCCGAAGACAGGGGGACTATGGCTACACCTTC,CASSGRRQGDYGYTF,many,TRBV4-2,15,TRBJ1-2,TRBD1
TGTGCCAGCAGCCAAGGCAGGAACGAGTGGGCTTTCTTT,CASSQGRNEWAFF,many,TRBV3-1,13,TRBJ1-1,.
TGCGCCAGCAGCCAAGGCACTAGCGGGGCGTACAATGAGCAGTTCTTC,CASSQGTSGAYNEQFF,many,TRBV4-1,16,TRBJ2-1,TRBD2
TGTGCCAGCAGTTACTCACAGGGGGCGACGAACACTGAAGCTTTCTTT,CASSYSQGATNTEAFF,many,TRBV6-5,16,TRBJ1-1,TRBD1
TGCGCCAGCAGCCTGAACAGGGTCAGCGAGCAGTACTTC,CASSLNRVSEQYF,few,TRBV4-3,13,TRBJ2-7,.
TGCGCCAGCAGCCAAGCGGGGGCTTACAATGAGCAGTTCTTC,CASSQAGAYNEQFF,medium-sized,TRBV4-3,14,TRBJ2-1,.
TGTGCCAGCAAGGGGGCAGGAGGTGAGACCCAGTACTTC,CASKGAGGETQYF,many,TRBV27,13,TRBJ2-5,TRBD1
TGTGCCAGCTCACCACCGGGACGGGTCAGCTCCTACGAGCAGTACTTC,CASSPPGRVSSYEQYF,many,TRBV18,16,TRBJ2-7,.
TGTGCCAGCAGCTTATTGGGTCTAGCGGGGGGTCACGAGCAGTACTTC,CASSLLGLAGGHEQYF,.,TRBV7-2,16,TRBJ2-7,TRBD2
TGTGCCAGCAGCCAAGACCAACAGGGGCTGGATGAAAAACTGTTTTTT,CASSQDQQGLDEKLFF,many,TRBV4-2,16,TRBJ1-4,TRBD1
TGTGCCAGCAGCCCCAGGGGTTCACCCCTCCACTTT,CASSPRGSPLHF,many,TRBV7-2,12,TRBJ1-6,.
TGTGCCAGCAGCTTAGTCAATCAGGGAAAGGGCTACACCTTC,CASSLVNQGKGYTF,many,TRBV7-2,14,TRBJ1-2,.
TGCAGTGGGTATATCAATGAGCAGTTCTTC,CSGYINEQFF,many,TRBV29-1,10,TRBJ2-1,.
TGCAGCGCCGAGTGGGGAAATATGAACACTGAAGCTTTCTTT,CSAEWGNMNTEAFF,.,TRBV29-1,14,TRBJ1-1,.
TGTGCCAGCAGCGTTACGCAGACCCAGTACTTC,CASSVTQTQYF,many,TRBV11-2,11,TRBJ2-5,.
TGTGCTAGCAGCCCAGGGACAGGGACGGCCGGGGCCAACGTCCTGACTTTC,CASSPGTGTAGANVLTF,many,TRBV7-7,17,TRBJ2-6,TRBD1
TGTGCCCGGGCGGAGGGGAATAATTCACCCCTCCACTTT,CARAEGNNSPLHF,many,TRBV30,13,TRBJ1-6,.
TGCAGTGCTAGAGACGCTGCCCGCGGGGAGACCCAGTACTTC,CSARDAARGETQYF,many,TRBV20-1,14,TRBJ2-5,.
TGTGCCAGCAGTTTTAGTCTGGGCACTGCATCCTACGAGCAGTACTTC,CASSFSLGTASYEQYF,many,TRBV27,16,TRBJ2-7,.
TGTGCCAGTAGTCTTCGGGGGGAGAACAATGAGCAGTTCTTC,CASSLRGENNEQFF,many,TRBV19,14,TRBJ2-1,TRBD2
TGTGCCAGCGGATTGGTGGCCGGGGAGCTGTTTTTT,CASGLVAGELFF,many,TRBV6-5,12,TRBJ2-2,.
TGTGCCAGCAGTGGCCAGGGACATTCACCCCTCCACTTT,CASSGQGHSPLHF,.,TRBV12-3/TRBV12-4,13,TRBJ1-6,.